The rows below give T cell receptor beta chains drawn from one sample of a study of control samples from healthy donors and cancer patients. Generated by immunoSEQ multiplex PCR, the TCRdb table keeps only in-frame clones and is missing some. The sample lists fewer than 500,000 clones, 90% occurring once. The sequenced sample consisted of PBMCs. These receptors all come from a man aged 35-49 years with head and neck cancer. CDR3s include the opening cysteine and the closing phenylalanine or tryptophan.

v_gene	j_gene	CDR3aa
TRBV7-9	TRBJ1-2	CASSLGQGGGYTF
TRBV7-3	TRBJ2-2	CASSWTSGYTGELFF
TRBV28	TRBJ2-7	CASTFLAGEGGEQYF
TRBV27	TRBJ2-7	CASSLQRTGGFEVYEQYF
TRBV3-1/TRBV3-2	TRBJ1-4	CASSQDFGTGARNEKLFF
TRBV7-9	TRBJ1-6	CASSPSANSPLHF
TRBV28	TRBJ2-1	CASSLSGIDEQFF
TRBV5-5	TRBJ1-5	CASSLVATGITQPQHF
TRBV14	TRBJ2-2	CASSQGSGVGELFF
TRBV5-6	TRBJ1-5	CASSQRTDSRFSNQPQHF
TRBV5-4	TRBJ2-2	CASSLAGTNTGELFF
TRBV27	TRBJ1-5	CASSFEGRPQHF
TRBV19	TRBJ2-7	CASRAQSGGGYEQYF
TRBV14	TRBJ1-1	CASSQDQNTEAFF
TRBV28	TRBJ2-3	CASKSLGEAYTQYF
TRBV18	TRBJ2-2	CASSPPAQGATAGELFF
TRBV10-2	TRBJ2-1	CASSEEGAGAPYNEQFF
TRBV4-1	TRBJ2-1	CASSQLDILSYNEQFF
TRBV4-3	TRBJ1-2	CASSRLTAMDGYTF
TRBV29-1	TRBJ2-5	CSVDATRGETQYF
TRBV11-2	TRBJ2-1	CASSPLGGILHNEQFF
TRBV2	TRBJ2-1	CASRELVSSYNEQFF
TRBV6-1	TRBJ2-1	CASSDGTGAYNEQFF
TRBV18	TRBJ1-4	CASSPFPAGTNEKLFF
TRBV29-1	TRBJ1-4	CSAGQGDEKLFF
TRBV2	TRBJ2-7	CASRKQGTYEQYF
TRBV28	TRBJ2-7	CASSSLYYEQYF
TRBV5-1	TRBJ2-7	CASSLGALYEQYF
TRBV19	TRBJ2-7	CASSIAGMDMYEQYF
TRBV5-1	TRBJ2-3	CASSLEGGSTDTQYF
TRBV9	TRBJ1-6	CASSGSSYNSPLHF